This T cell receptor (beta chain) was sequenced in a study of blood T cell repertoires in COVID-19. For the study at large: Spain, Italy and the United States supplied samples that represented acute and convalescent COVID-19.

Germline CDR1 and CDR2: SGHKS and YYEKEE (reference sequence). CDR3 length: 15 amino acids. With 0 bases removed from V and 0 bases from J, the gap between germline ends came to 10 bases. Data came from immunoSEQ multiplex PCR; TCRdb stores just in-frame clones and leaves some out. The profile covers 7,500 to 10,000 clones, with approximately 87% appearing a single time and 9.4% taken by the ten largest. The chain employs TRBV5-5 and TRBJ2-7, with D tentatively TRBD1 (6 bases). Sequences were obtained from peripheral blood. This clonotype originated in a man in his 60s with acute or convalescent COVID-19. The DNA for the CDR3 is TGTGCCAGCAGCTTGGCAATACAGGGCTCCTACGAGCAGTACGTC. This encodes CASSLAIQGSYEQYV.